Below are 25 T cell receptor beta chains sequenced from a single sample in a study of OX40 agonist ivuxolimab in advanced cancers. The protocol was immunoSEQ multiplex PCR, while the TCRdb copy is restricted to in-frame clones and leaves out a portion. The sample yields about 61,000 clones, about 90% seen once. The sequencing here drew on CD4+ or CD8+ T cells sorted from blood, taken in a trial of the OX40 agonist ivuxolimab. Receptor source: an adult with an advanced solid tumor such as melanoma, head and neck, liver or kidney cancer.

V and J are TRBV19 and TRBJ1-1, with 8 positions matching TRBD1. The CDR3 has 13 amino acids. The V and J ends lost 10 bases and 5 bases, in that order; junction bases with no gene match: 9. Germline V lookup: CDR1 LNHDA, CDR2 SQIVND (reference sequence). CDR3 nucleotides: TGTGCCATCGCCCAGGGGGCCGGAACTGAAGCTTTCTTT. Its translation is CAIAQGAGTEAFF.

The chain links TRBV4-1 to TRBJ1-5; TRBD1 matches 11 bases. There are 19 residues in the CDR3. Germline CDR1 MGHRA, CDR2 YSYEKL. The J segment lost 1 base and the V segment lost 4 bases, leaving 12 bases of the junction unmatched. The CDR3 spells CASSPTVGQGAKSNQPQHF. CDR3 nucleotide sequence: TGCGCCAGCAGCCCTACGGTAGGACAGGGGGCGAAGAGCAATCAGCCCCAGCATTTT.

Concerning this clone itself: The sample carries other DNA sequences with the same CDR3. The CDR3 loop is CASSPSSYEQYF. CDR3 coding DNA: TGTGCCAGCAGCCCCAGCTCCTACGAGCAGTACTTC. The V gene is TRBV7-9, the J gene TRBJ2-7; D is unclear. The V and J ends lost 5 bases and 0 bases respectively, with 5 bases between them. This CDR3 region has 12 residues. Germline values: CDR1 SEHNR, CDR2 FQNEAQ (reference sequence).

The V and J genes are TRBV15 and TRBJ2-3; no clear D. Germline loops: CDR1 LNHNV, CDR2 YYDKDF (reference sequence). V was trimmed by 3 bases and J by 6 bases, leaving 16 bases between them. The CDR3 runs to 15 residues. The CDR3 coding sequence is TGTGCCACCAGCAGCGAGGACGACGGTCGTGATACGCAGTATTTT. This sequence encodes CATSSEDDGRDTQYF.

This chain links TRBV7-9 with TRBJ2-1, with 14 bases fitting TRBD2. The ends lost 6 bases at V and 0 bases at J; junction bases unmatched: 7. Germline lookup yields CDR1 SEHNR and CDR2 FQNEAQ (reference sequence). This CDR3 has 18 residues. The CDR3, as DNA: TGTGCCAGCAGAGCCGGGACTAGCGGGGGCAGCTCCTACAATGAGCAGTTCTTC. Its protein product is CASRAGTSGGSSYNEQFF.

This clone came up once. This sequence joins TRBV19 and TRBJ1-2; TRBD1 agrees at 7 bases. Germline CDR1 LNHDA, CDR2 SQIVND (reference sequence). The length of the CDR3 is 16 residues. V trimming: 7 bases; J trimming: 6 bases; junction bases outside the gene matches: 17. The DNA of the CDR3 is TGTGCCAGTAATCCCATGTTGGGACAGACAAAGGATGGCTACACCTTC. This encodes CASNPMLGQTKDGYTF.

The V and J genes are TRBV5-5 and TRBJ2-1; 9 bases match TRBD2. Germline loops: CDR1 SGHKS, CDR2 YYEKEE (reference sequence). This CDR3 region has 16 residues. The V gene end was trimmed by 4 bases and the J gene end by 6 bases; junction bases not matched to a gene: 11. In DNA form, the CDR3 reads TGTGCCAGCAGCAACACCCTAGCGGGGTTAGTCAATGAGCAGTTCTTC. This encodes CASSNTLAGLVNEQFF.

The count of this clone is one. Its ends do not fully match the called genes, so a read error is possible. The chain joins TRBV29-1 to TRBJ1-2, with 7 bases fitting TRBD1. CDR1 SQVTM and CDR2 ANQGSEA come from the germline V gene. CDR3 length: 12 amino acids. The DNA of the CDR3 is TGCAGCGTCGAAGACAGGGTTTCTGGCTACACCTTC. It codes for CSVEDRVSGYTF.

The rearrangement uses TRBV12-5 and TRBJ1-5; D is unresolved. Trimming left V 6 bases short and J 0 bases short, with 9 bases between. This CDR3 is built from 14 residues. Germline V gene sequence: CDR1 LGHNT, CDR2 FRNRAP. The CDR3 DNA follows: TGTGCTAGTGGCCCGAATTATAGCAATCAGCCCCAGCATTTT. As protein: CASGPNYSNQPQHF. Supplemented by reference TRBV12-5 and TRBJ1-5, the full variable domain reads DARVTQTPRHKVTEMGQEVTMRCQPILGHNTVFWYRQTMMQGLELLAYFRNRAPLDDSGMPKDRFSAEMPDATLATLKIQPSEPRDSAVYFCASGPNYSNQPQHFGDGTRLSIL.

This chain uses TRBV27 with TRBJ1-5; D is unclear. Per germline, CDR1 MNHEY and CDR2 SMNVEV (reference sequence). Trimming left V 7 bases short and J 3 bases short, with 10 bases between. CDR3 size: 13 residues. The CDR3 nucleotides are TGTGCCAGCAAGGAGGGAATCAATCAGCCCCAGCATTTT. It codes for CASKEGINQPQHF.

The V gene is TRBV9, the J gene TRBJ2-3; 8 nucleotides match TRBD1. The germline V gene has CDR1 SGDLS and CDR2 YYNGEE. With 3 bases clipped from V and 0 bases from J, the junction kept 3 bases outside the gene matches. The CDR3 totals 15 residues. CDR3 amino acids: CASSARQGSTDTQYF. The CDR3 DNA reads TGTGCCAGCAGCGCCAGACAGGGGAGCACAGATACGCAGTATTTT.

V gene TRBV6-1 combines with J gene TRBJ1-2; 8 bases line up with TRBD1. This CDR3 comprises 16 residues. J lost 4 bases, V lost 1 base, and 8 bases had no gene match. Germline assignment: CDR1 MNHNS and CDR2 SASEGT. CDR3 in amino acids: CASSEVGTGPFYGYTF. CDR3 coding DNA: TGTGCCAGCAGTGAAGTGGGGACAGGTCCCTTCTATGGCTACACCTTC.

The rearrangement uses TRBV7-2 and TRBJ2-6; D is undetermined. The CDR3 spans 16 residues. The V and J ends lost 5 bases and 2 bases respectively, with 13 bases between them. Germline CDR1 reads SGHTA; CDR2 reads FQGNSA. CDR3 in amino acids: CASSPYYTPGANVLTF. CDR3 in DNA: TGTGCCAGCAGCCCCTACTACACACCTGGGGCCAACGTCCTGACTTTC.

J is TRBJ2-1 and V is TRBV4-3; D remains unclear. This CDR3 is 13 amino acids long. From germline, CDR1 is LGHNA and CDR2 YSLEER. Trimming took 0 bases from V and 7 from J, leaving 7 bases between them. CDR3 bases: TGCGCCAGCAGCCAAGATATGGGGAATGAGCAGTTCTTC. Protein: CASSQDMGNEQFF.

The CDR3 here is CASSFSPGELFF. The DNA for the CDR3 is TGTGCCAGCAGCTTTTCCCCCGGGGAGCTGTTTTTT. The V call is TRBV7-2, the J call TRBJ2-2, with D hard to call. Germline V gene sequence: CDR1 SGHTA, CDR2 FQGNSA. Trimming removed 3 bases from V and 6 bases from J, with 5 bases in between. This CDR3 contains 12 residues.

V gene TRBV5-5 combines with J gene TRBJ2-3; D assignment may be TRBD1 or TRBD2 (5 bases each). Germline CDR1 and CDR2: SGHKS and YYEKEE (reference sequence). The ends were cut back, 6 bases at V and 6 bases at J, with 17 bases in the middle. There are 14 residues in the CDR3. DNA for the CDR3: TGTGCCAGCAAACAGGCGGGTTTCTTGGATACGCAGTATTTT. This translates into CASKQAGFLDTQYF. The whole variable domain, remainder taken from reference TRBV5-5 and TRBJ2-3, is DAGVTQSPTHLIKTRGQQVTLRCSPISGHKSVSWYQQVLGQGPQFIFQYYEKEERGRGNFPDRFSARQFPNYSSELNVNALLLGDSALYLCASKQAGFLDTQYFGPGTRLTVL.

DNA of the CDR3: TGTGCCAGCAGCTCCCCTAGCGGGGGGGCAAGTATGGATACGCAGTATTTT. It is translated as CASSSPSGGASMDTQYF. This chain links TRBV5-4 with TRBJ2-3, with TRBD2 matching 12 bases. Losses at the gene ends were 3 bases for V and 6 bases for J; bases not matched to a gene: 11. The CDR3 sequence is 17 residues long. Germline loops: CDR1 SGHNT, CDR2 YYREEE (reference sequence).

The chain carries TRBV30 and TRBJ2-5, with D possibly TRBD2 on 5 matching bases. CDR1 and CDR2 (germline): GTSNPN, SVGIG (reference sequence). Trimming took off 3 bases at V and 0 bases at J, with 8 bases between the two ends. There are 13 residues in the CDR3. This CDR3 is CAWSRRYQETQYF. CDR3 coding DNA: TGTGCCTGGAGCCGGAGGTACCAAGAGACCCAGTACTTC.

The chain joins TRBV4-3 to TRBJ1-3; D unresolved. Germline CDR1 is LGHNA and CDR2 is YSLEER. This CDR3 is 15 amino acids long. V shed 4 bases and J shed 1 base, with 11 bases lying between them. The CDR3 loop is CASSPYSGSGNTIYF. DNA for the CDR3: TGCGCCAGCAGCCCTTACTCGGGTTCTGGAAACACCATATATTTT.

CDR3 nucleotides: TGTGCCAGCAGTTACTCCGAGGGCTCCGCTGAAGCTTTCTTT. Translated, it gives CASSYSEGSAEAFF. This rearrangement joins TRBV6-5 to TRBJ1-1; D ambiguous. V was trimmed by 0 bases and J by 6 bases, leaving 11 bases between them. CDR3 length: 14 amino acids. Germline loops: CDR1 MNHEY, CDR2 SVGAGI.

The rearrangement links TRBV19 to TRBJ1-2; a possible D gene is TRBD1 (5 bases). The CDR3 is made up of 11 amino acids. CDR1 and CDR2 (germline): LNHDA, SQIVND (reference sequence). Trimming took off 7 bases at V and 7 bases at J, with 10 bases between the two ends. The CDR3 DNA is TGTGCCAGTACCAGGGACTCTGGCTACACCTTC. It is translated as CASTRDSGYTF.

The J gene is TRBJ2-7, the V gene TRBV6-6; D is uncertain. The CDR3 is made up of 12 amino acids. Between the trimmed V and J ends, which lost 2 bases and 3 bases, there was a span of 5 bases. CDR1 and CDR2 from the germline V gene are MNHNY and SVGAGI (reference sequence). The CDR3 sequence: CASSYGNYEQYV. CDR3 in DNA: TGTGCCAGCAGTTACGGGAACTACGAGCAGTACGTC.

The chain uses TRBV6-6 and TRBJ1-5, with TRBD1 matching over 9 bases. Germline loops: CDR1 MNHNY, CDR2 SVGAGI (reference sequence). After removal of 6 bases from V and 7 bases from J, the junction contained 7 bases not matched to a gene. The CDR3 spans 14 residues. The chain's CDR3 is CASREGQGYQPQHF. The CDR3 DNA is TGTGCCAGCAGGGAGGGACAGGGCTACCAGCCCCAGCATTTT.

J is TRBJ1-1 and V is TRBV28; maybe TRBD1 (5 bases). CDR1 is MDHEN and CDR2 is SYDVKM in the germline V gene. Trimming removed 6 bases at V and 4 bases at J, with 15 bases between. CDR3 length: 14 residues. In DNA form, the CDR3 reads TGTGCCAGCAGCCTCCCAGGGATTGGCACTGAAGCTTTCTTT. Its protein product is CASSLPGIGTEAFF.

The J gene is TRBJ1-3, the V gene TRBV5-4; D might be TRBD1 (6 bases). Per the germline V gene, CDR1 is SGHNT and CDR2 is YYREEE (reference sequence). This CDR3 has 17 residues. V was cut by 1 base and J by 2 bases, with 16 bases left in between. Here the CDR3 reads CASSLSFKQGPGNTIYF. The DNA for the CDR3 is TGTGCCAGCAGCTTGAGTTTTAAACAGGGTCCTGGAAACACCATATATTTT.